These 32 T cell receptor beta chains were sequenced from one sample in a study of blood T cell repertoires in COVID-19. TCRdb's copy holds only in-frame clones and misses some; the assay was immunoSEQ multiplex PCR. The sample lists approximately 110,000 clones; around 83% were seen once. What was sequenced was peripheral blood. Source of these receptors: a man aged 35-49 years with acute or convalescent COVID-19.

This clone was seen just once. The chain links TRBV7-3 to TRBJ2-7; D is uncertain. CDR3 length: 13 residues. Trimming pared 3 bases from V and 2 bases from J, leaving 8 bases between. Looked up from germline, CDR1 is SGHTA and CDR2 is FQGTGA. DNA of the CDR3: TGTGCCAGCAGCTTCGGGTATACCTACGAGCAGTACTTC. Residues: CASSFGYTYEQYF.

The rearrangement uses TRBV19 and TRBJ1-2; tentatively, D is TRBD1 (5 bases). The CDR3 totals 16 residues. V was pared by 1 base and J by 0 bases, with 12 bases between. Looked up from germline, CDR1 is LNHDA and CDR2 is SQIVND (reference sequence). The CDR3 DNA sequence: TGTGCCAGTAGTATAGGTGAGGCAGGGCCTAACTATGGCTACACCTTC. It is translated as CASSIGEAGPNYGYTF. Together with reference TRBV19 and TRBJ1-2, the CDR3 gives the full variable domain: DGGITQSPKYLFRKEGQNVTLSCEQNLNHDAMYWYRQDPGQGLRLIYYSQIVNDFQKGDIAEGYSVSREKKESFPLTVTSAQKNPTAFYLCASSIGEAGPNYGYTFGSGTRLTVV.

This clone was counted between two and nine times. The chain joins TRBV7-8 to TRBJ1-6; 8 positions match TRBD1. Trimming cost V 2 bases and J 7 bases; bases outside gene matches: 7. The germline V gene has CDR1 SGHVS and CDR2 FQNEAQ. This CDR3 is built from 16 residues. The CDR3 region is CASSLQAGGGNSPLHF. The CDR3 DNA is TGTGCCAGCAGCTTACAGGCAGGGGGCGGGAATTCACCCCTCCACTTT.

The V gene is TRBV4-2, the J gene TRBJ2-2, with 10 bases fitting TRBD2. Germline V CDR1 and CDR2: LGHNA, YNFKEQ. The V segment lost 0 bases and the J segment 4 bases; nucleotides outside the gene matches: 2. CDR3 length: 16 residues. The CDR3: CASSQDRTSGTGELFF. CDR3 bases: TGTGCCAGCAGCCAAGATCGGACTAGCGGCACCGGGGAGCTGTTTTTT.

The V call is TRBV11-2, the J call TRBJ2-7; 15 nucleotides agree with TRBD2. This CDR3 spans 15 amino acids. The germline V gene encodes CDR1 SGHAT and CDR2 FQNNGV. The V segment lost 3 bases and the J segment 4 bases; nucleotides outside the gene matches: 1. CDR3 sequence reads: CASSFGLAGGYEQYF. CDR3 sequence (DNA): TGTGCCAGCAGCTTTGGACTAGCGGGGGGGTACGAGCAGTACTTC.

V usage is TRBV4-1 and J usage is TRBJ1-1; D not certain. This CDR3 has 16 amino acids. V dropped 0 bases and J dropped 1 base, with 12 bases sitting between them. Germline V gives CDR1 MGHRA, CDR2 YSYEKL. CDR3 DNA: TGCGCCAGCAGCCAAGAAACGAGCCGCTCGAACACTGAAGCTTTCTTT. It encodes CASSQETSRSNTEAFF.

The genes are TRBV19 and TRBJ2-1, with 9 bases aligning to TRBD1. J was trimmed by 2 bases and V by 4 bases; bases with no gene match: 9. Germline V lookup: CDR1 LNHDA, CDR2 SQIVND (reference sequence). The CDR3 is 17 residues long. The CDR3 bases are TGTGCCAGTAGTACCACTCCGCGGACAGGGGCCTACAATGAGCAGTTCTTC. It yields the protein CASSTTPRTGAYNEQFF.

The table lists this clone with a count of one. J is TRBJ1-1 and V is TRBV7-2, with D possibly TRBD1 on 5 matching bases. This CDR3 has 13 residues. Per the germline V gene, CDR1 is SGHTA and CDR2 is FQGNSA. V lost 0 bases and J 4 bases, leaving 6 bases between the germline ends. The CDR3 region is CASSLAQGTEAFF. The DNA of the CDR3 is TGTGCCAGCAGCTTAGCTCAGGGCACTGAAGCTTTCTTT. Drawing the rest from reference TRBV7-2 and TRBJ1-1, the complete variable domain is GAGVSQSPSNKVTEKGKDVELRCDPISGHTALYWYRQSLGQGLEFLIYFQGNSAPDKSGLPSDRFSAERTGGSVSTLTIQRTQQEDSAVYLCASSLAQGTEAFFGQGTRLTVV.

The CDR3 DNA reads TGCGCCAGCAGCTACCTAGCGGGCCTACCCGGAACCTACGAGCAGTACTTC. This translates into CASSYLAGLPGTYEQYF. The J gene is TRBJ2-7, the V gene TRBV5-1, with 8 nucleotides matching TRBD2. This CDR3 is 17 amino acids long. V lost 3 bases to trimming and J lost 2 bases; unmatched junction nucleotides: 13. Germline CDR1 reads SGHRS; CDR2 reads YFSETQ.

This rearrangement joins TRBV10-1 to TRBJ2-7; 7 bases align to TRBD1. Germline values: CDR1 WNHNN, CDR2 SYGVQD (reference sequence). Trimming at V came to 6 bases and at J to 4 bases, leaving 12 bases not matched to a gene. The CDR3 spans 15 residues. The CDR3: CASRAGQEEMYEQYF. The CDR3 region has the DNA TGCGCCAGCAGGGCCGGACAGGAGGAGATGTACGAGCAGTACTTC.

This chain uses TRBV6-1 with TRBJ1-3; 7 nucleotides align to TRBD1. Germline V gene lookup returns CDR1 MNHNS and CDR2 SASEGT. The CDR3 runs 16 residues. J lost 0 bases, V lost 1 base, and 3 bases had no gene match. The CDR3 protein is CASSEGQGSSGNTIYF. The CDR3 DNA reads as TGTGCCAGCAGTGAAGGACAGGGTTCCTCTGGAAACACCATATATTTT.

This clone has more than one count but fewer than ten. The chain employs TRBV5-4 and TRBJ1-2; possible D gene TRBD1, 5 bases. Germline V gene sequence: CDR1 SGHNT, CDR2 YYREEE (reference sequence). Trimming pared 5 bases from V and 10 bases from J, leaving 15 bases between. CDR3 length equals 12 residues. The chain's CDR3 is CASRGARVDYTF. CDR3 sequence (DNA): TGTGCCAGCAGAGGTGCCAGGGTGGACTACACCTTC.

V usage is TRBV24-1 and J usage is TRBJ2-2; 8 bases are a match to TRBD1. The germline V gene encodes CDR1 KGHDR and CDR2 SFDVKD. This CDR3 comprises 14 residues. V was clipped by 9 bases and J by 0 bases; unmatched bases: 2. CDR3 in DNA: TGTGCCACCCAGGGGGCGACGAACACCGGGGAGCTGTTTTTT. Residues: CATQGATNTGELFF.

This clone was counted between two and nine times. V gene TRBV30 combines with J gene TRBJ2-7; weak D call: TRBD2 (5 bases). V was clipped by 2 bases and J by 9 bases, with 17 bases between them. The CDR3 has 13 residues. CDR1 GTSNPN and CDR2 SVGIG come from the germline V gene (reference sequence). The CDR3 DNA sequence: TGTGCCTGGAGTATTGGACTGACCCGGGGGCAGTACTTC. The encoded protein is CAWSIGLTRGQYF.

The chain employs TRBV18 and TRBJ1-1; no reliable D call. Trimming stripped 2 bases from V and 1 base from J, with 14 bases between. CDR3 length equals 16 residues. Germline V lookup: CDR1 KGHSH, CDR2 LQKENI. The CDR3 DNA is TGTGCCAGCTCACCAAGTTTTAGCCGGAGGAACACTGAAGCTTTCTTT. It is translated as CASSPSFSRRNTEAFF.

This clone was found once. The gene calls are TRBV6-5 and TRBJ1-3; D gene uncertain. Germline CDR1 is MNHEY and CDR2 is SVGAGI. V was shortened by 6 bases and J by 10 bases, with 10 bases between the two germline ends. The CDR3 is 11 amino acids. CDR3 region: CASSHRGTIYF. The CDR3 DNA is TGTGCCAGCAGCCATAGAGGGACCATATATTTT.

The rearrangement joins TRBV10-1 to TRBJ2-2; TRBD2 aligns across 7 bases. The junction had 11 bases not matched to a gene; V was cut back by 2 bases and J by 2 bases. Per the germline V gene, CDR1 is WNHNN and CDR2 is SYGVQD (reference sequence). The CDR3 loop spans 18 amino acids. CDR3 DNA: TGCGCCAGCAGTGAGATTAGTTTGTCGGGGGGAAACACCGGGGAGCTGTTTTTT. Amino acids: CASSEISLSGGNTGELFF.

This chain connects TRBV5-1 to TRBJ2-1, with D tentatively TRBD1 (7 bases). V was clipped by 0 bases and J by 0 bases, with 10 bases between them. The germline V gene has CDR1 SGHRS and CDR2 YFSETQ. The CDR3 length is 16 residues. The CDR3 loop reads CASSLGGDSSYNEQFF. For the CDR3, the DNA is TGCGCCAGCAGCTTGGGCGGGGACAGCTCCTACAATGAGCAGTTCTTC.

This clone appeared once. V usage is TRBV19 and J usage is TRBJ1-6; D is unresolved. In germline, CDR1 is LNHDA, CDR2 SQIVND (reference sequence). The CDR3 is made up of 14 amino acids. Trimming took off 5 bases at V and 8 bases at J, with 13 bases between the two ends. This CDR3 is CASSPQTVDSPLHF. CDR3 in DNA: TGTGCCAGTAGTCCACAGACGGTAGATTCACCCCTCCACTTT.

This clone was recorded only once. CDR3: CASGLPGYGYTF. The CDR3 coding sequence is TGTGCTAGTGGTTTACCAGGGTATGGCTACACCTTC. V and J are TRBV12-5 and TRBJ1-2; D may be TRBD1 (5 bases). V lost 3 bases and J lost 5, with 7 bases in between. The CDR3 loop spans 12 amino acids. Germline V gene data show CDR1 as LGHNT and CDR2 as FRNRAP.

The chain has TRBV4-3 and TRBJ1-2, with D uncertain. This CDR3 region has 16 residues. The germline CDR1 and CDR2 sequences are LGHNA and YSLEER. V was shortened by 2 bases and J by 2 bases, with 15 bases between the two germline ends. DNA for the CDR3: TGCGCCAGCAGCCAAAGTCTCCTTCTAGCGAACTATGGCTACACCTTC. It specifies CASSQSLLLANYGYTF.

The chain has TRBV7-2 and TRBJ1-1; 8 nucleotides agree with TRBD1. The CDR3 consists of 13 residues. Losses at the gene ends were 3 bases for V and 7 bases for J; bases not matched to a gene: 4. The germline V gene has CDR1 SGHTA and CDR2 FQGNSA. CDR3 region: CASSFQGAVEAFF. CDR3 bases: TGTGCCAGCAGCTTCCAGGGGGCCGTTGAAGCTTTCTTT.

This rearrangement joins TRBV7-9 to TRBJ2-7; the D gene is possibly TRBD2 (5 bases). With 5 bases removed from V and 4 bases from J, the gap between germline ends came to 24 bases. This CDR3 is 17 amino acids long. The germline V gene encodes CDR1 SEHNR and CDR2 FQNEAQ (reference sequence). The chain's CDR3 is CASSSPSSEGFSYEQYF. The CDR3 DNA sequence: TGTGCCAGCAGCAGCCCCTCCTCCGAGGGTTTCTCTTACGAGCAGTACTTC.

This sequence joins TRBV10-2 and TRBJ2-3, with D unclear. V shed 5 bases and J shed 0 bases, with 6 bases lying between them. The CDR3 loop spans 13 amino acids. Germline V gives CDR1 WSHSY, CDR2 SAAADI. Here the CDR3 DNA reads TGCGCCAGCAGTTCGCAGAGCACAGATACGCAGTATTTT. This encodes CASSSQSTDTQYF.

The V call is TRBV7-3, the J call TRBJ2-3, with a weak D call TRBD2 (7 bases). V was shortened by 5 bases and J by 4 bases, with 13 bases between the two germline ends. The CDR3 has 14 residues. Germline CDR1 reads SGHTA; CDR2 reads FQGTGA. The CDR3 loop reads CASSPVGGPDTQYF. CDR3 nucleotide sequence: TGTGCCAGCAGCCCGGTCGGGGGGCCAGATACGCAGTATTTT. The full variable domain, in which reference TRBV7-3 and TRBJ2-3 provide the parts outside the CDR3, is GAGVSQTPSNKVTEKGKYVELRCDPISGHTALYWYRQSLGQGPEFLIYFQGTGAADDSGLPNDRFFAVRPEGSVSTLKIQRTERGDSAVYLCASSPVGGPDTQYFGPGTRLTVL.

V is TRBV4-1 and J is TRBJ1-5; 8 positions match TRBD1. V gave up 2 bases and J gave up 1 base; unmatched junction bases: 1. Per the germline V gene, CDR1 is MGHRA and CDR2 is YSYEKL. This CDR3 has 15 amino acids. The CDR3 here is CASSQRQGSNQPQHF. The CDR3 nucleotides are TGCGCCAGCAGCCAACGACAGGGGAGCAATCAGCCCCAGCATTTT.

The CDR3: CATSRARTGLGNQPQHF. CDR3 nucleotides: TGTGCCACCAGCAGAGCCCGGACAGGGCTGGGCAATCAGCCCCAGCATTTT. V gene TRBV15 combines with J gene TRBJ1-5; TRBD1 matches 8 bases. This CDR3 contains 17 residues. With V trimmed by 1 base and J by 2 bases, 7 bases remained unmatched. The germline CDR1 and CDR2 sequences are LNHNV and YYDKDF (reference sequence).

V and J are TRBV3-1 (or the pseudogene TRBV3-2) and TRBJ1-2; D remains unclear. V was pared by 4 bases and J by 8 bases, with 14 bases between. CDR1 is LGHDT, CDR2 YNNKEL, per germline (reference sequence). CDR3 length: 13 amino acids. CDR3: CASSPLGDWGYTF. CDR3 DNA sequence: TGTGCCAGCAGCCCCTTGGGTGACTGGGGCTACACCTTC.

The chain joins TRBV2 to TRBJ2-3; 8 bases are shared with TRBD1. This CDR3 comprises 13 residues. The germline gives CDR1 SNHLY, CDR2 FYNNEI. With 5 bases clipped from V and 9 bases from J, the junction kept 7 bases outside the gene matches. CDR3 in amino acids: CASSPPGQETQYF. CDR3 sequence (DNA): TGTGCCAGCAGTCCACCGGGACAGGAGACGCAGTATTTT.

This chain joins TRBV11-2 and TRBJ2-7; 11 bases fit TRBD1. CDR3 length: 16 residues. The germline gives CDR1 SGHAT, CDR2 FQNNGV. V lost 1 base, J lost 2 bases, and 4 bases stayed unmatched. DNA of the CDR3: TGTGCCAGCAGCTTAGGGCTGGGACAGGGGGCCTACGAGCAGTACTTC. It codes for CASSLGLGQGAYEQYF.

V usage is TRBV19 and J usage is TRBJ2-1; 9 nucleotides agree with TRBD2. This CDR3 has 17 amino acids. The V and J ends lost 10 bases and 0 bases, in that order; junction bases with no gene match: 13. CDR1 and CDR2 from the germline V gene are LNHDA and SQIVND (reference sequence). DNA for the CDR3: TGTGCCACCGGGGAGATTAGCGGGGGTTCCTCCTACAATGAGCAGTTCTTC. This gives the protein CATGEISGGSSYNEQFF.

CDR3 nucleotides: TGTGCCAGCAGCGCAAGTGTAACAGGGGGCACTGAAGCTTTCTTT. It yields the protein CASSASVTGGTEAFF. The J gene is TRBJ1-1, the V gene TRBV7-8; 8 bases are a match to TRBD1. The CDR3 runs to 15 residues. Germline values: CDR1 SGHVS, CDR2 FQNEAQ. The trim removed 5 bases at V and 4 bases at J, leaving 9 bases unmatched.